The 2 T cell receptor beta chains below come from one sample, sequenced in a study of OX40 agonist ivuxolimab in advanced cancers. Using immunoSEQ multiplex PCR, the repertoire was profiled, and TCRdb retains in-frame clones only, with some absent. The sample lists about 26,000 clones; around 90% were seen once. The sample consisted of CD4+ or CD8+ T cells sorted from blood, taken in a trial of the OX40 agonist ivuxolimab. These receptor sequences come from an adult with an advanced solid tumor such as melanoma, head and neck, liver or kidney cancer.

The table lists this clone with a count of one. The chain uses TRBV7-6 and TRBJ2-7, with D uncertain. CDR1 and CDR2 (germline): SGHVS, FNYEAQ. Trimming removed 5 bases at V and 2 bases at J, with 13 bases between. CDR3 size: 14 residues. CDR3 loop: CASSPSGRAYEQYF. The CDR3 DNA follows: TGTGCCAGCAGCCCCAGTGGGCGTGCCTACGAGCAGTACTTC.

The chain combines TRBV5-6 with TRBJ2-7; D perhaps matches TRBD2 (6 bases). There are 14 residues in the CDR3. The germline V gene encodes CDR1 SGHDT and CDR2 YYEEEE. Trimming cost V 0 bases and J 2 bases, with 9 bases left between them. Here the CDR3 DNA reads TGTGCCAGCAGCTTGGTTGCGGGACCCTACGAGCAGTACTTC. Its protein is CASSLVAGPYEQYF.